A selection of T cell receptor beta chains follows, all from one sample in a study of OX40 agonist ivuxolimab in advanced cancers. Repertoires were generated with immunoSEQ multiplex PCR, while TCRdb's copy carries only in-frame clones and drops some. The sample lists about 91,000 clones; 80% to 90% were seen once. The sequencing used CD4+ or CD8+ T cells sorted from blood, collected in a trial of the OX40 agonist ivuxolimab. The source of these receptors is an adult with an advanced solid tumor such as melanoma, head and neck, liver or kidney cancer. Each CDR3 is given with its conserved first and last residue. Each record gives: V gene, J gene, D gene, clone size, CDR3 protein, CDR3 DNA. D genes are given only for firm matches. A clone size is listed for some rows: how often the clone was seen (once, few, many), or a class if it is expanded.

TRBV11-3,TRBJ2-4,TRBD2,-,CASSLRLAGGPGIQYF,TGTGCCAGCAGCTTACGTCTAGCGGGAGGGCCCGGCATTCAGTACTTC
TRBV11-2,TRBJ2-3,TRBD1,-,CASSWRQGPDTQYF,TGTGCCAGCAGCTGGAGACAGGGCCCAGATACGCAGTATTTT
TRBV6-4,TRBJ2-5,-,-,CASSDLGQPGGGSWETQYF,TGTGCCAGCAGTGACTTGGGACAACCCGGGGGCGGGAGTTGGGAGACCCAGTACTTC
TRBV5-1,TRBJ2-7,TRBD2,-,CASSLDSGSRYEQYF,TGCGCCAGCAGCTTGGACAGCGGGAGTAGGTACGAGCAGTACTTC
TRBV5-1,TRBJ2-6,-,-,CASSPTISGANVLTF,TGCGCCAGCAGCCCAACAATCTCTGGGGCCAACGTCCTGACTTTC
TRBV5-6,TRBJ1-2,TRBD1,-,CASETGTGANYGYTF,TGTGCCAGTGAAACCGGGACAGGGGCTAACTATGGCTACACCTTC
TRBV6-1,TRBJ2-1,TRBD2,-,CALGGLAGQSNEQFF,TGTGCCTTAGGGGGTCTAGCGGGACAATCCAATGAGCAGTTCTTC
TRBV5-1,TRBJ1-6,-,-,CASSLDVQGGSPLHF,TGCGCCAGCAGCTTGGATGTGCAGGGTGGCTCACCCCTCCACTTT
TRBV10-2,TRBJ1-1,-,-,CASSRRTGGRDTEAFF,TGCGCCAGCAGTAGGCGGACCGGGGGGCGGGATACTGAAGCTTTCTTT
TRBV2,TRBJ1-4,TRBD1,-,CAGQGTTNEKLFF,TGTGCCGGACAGGGTACAACTAATGAAAAACTGTTTTTT
TRBV5-1,TRBJ2-7,-,-,CASSFHNRTNRYEQYF,TGCGCCAGCAGCTTCCATAACCGGACTAACAGATACGAGCAGTACTTC
TRBV10-3,TRBJ2-7,TRBD2,-,CAIGPSGSYEQYF,TGTGCCATCGGACCTAGCGGCTCCTACGAGCAGTACTTC
TRBV15,TRBJ2-7,-,-,CATSSLGTPRLYEQYF,TGTGCCACCAGCAGCTTAGGGACTCCGAGACTGTACGAGCAGTACTTC
TRBV28,TRBJ2-7,TRBD1,-,CASSLPGQGLEQYF,TGTGCCAGCAGTTTACCGGGACAGGGGCTCGAGCAGTACTTC
TRBV20-1,TRBJ2-1,-,-,CSARGYNEQFF,TGCAGTGCTAGGGGGTACAATGAGCAGTTCTTC
TRBV5-4,TRBJ1-1,TRBD1,-,CASRYFGQGATEAFF,TGTGCCAGCAGATACTTCGGACAGGGGGCCACTGAAGCTTTCTTT
TRBV19,TRBJ2-3,-,-,CASSEDSTDTQYF,TGTGCCAGTAGTGAAGATAGCACAGATACGCAGTATTTT
TRBV28,TRBJ2-7,-,-,CASSLMPSGGYEQYF,TGTGCCAGCAGTTTGATGCCATCCGGGGGTTACGAGCAGTACTTC
TRBV2,TRBJ2-1,TRBD2,-,CASSEWTSGIYNEQFF,TGTGCCAGCAGTGAGTGGACTAGCGGGATCTACAATGAGCAGTTCTTC
TRBV7-9,TRBJ2-7,TRBD2,-,CASSPLAGGTYEQYF,TGTGCCAGCAGCCCCCTTGCGGGAGGTACCTACGAGCAGTACTTC
TRBV2,TRBJ1-5,-,-,CASSDVSPQPQHF,TGTGCCAGCAGTGATGTGAGTCCCCAGCCCCAGCATTTT
TRBV27,TRBJ1-5,-,-,CASSLNGNGQPQHF,TGTGCCAGCAGTTTGAACGGGAATGGTCAGCCCCAGCATTTT
TRBV7-9,TRBJ2-7,TRBD2,-,CASSLDASGRAAEQYF,TGTGCCAGCAGCTTAGATGCTAGCGGGAGGGCGGCCGAGCAGTACTTC
TRBV18,TRBJ2-1,TRBD2,-,CASRGLAGEPSSYNEQFF,TGTGCCAGCCGAGGACTAGCGGGGGAACCGAGCTCCTACAATGAGCAGTTCTTC
TRBV5-5,TRBJ1-5,-,-,CASSYGQTNQPQHF,TGTGCCAGCAGCTACGGACAGACCAATCAGCCCCAGCATTTT
TRBV19,TRBJ2-1,-,few,CASSGNEQFF,TGTGCCAGTAGTGGGAATGAGCAGTTCTTC
TRBV5-4,TRBJ2-3,-,-,CASSPAQARTDTQYF,TGTGCCAGCAGCCCGGCACAGGCTCGCACAGATACGCAGTATTTT
TRBV5-1,TRBJ2-3,-,-,CASSLGFTDTQYF,TGCGCCAGCAGCTTGGGCTTCACAGATACGCAGTATTTT
TRBV9,TRBJ1-2,-,-,CASSPSPGDGYTF,TGTGCCAGCAGCCCATCTCCGGGGGATGGCTACACCTTC
TRBV18,TRBJ2-5,-,-,CASSLSPGDQETQYF,TGTGCCAGCTCACTATCCCCGGGGGACCAAGAGACCCAGTACTTC
TRBV14,TRBJ1-4,-,medium-sized,CASSQLGIEKLFF,TGTGCCAGCAGCCAATTAGGGATTGAAAAACTGTTTTTT
TRBV6-1,TRBJ2-3,-,-,CASSEQSTRSQYF,TGTGCCAGCAGTGAACAGTCCACCCGGTCGCAGTATTTT
TRBV10-2,TRBJ2-5,-,once,CASSGVGGETQYF,TGCGCCAGCAGTGGGGTAGGGGGGGAGACCCAGTACTTC
TRBV27,TRBJ1-2,TRBD1,-,CASSPIGTGGGGYTF,TGTGCCAGCAGTCCGATTGGGACAGGGGGCGGTGGCTACACCTTC
TRBV5-4,TRBJ2-3,-,-,CASSPPLGGTDTQYF,TGTGCCAGCAGCCCCCCCCTTGGGGGCACAGATACGCAGTATTTT
TRBV9,TRBJ2-2,TRBD1,-,CASSVARGPAGELFF,TGTGCCAGCAGCGTAGCTAGGGGGCCGGCCGGGGAGCTGTTTTTT
TRBV28,TRBJ2-7,TRBD1,-,CASSSQGLWNEQYF,TGTGCCAGCAGTTCACAGGGGTTGTGGAACGAGCAGTACTTC
TRBV5-8,TRBJ2-2,TRBD2,-,CASSLSLLAGNTGELFF,TGTGCCAGCAGCTTGTCCCTACTAGCGGGGAACACCGGGGAGCTGTTTTTT
TRBV5-6,TRBJ1-2,-,-,CASSLMSSGYGYTF,TGTGCCAGCAGCTTGATGAGTTCGGGATATGGCTACACCTTC
TRBV18,TRBJ2-5,-,-,CASSPREAGNQETQYF,TGTGCCAGCTCACCCCGAGAGGCGGGAAACCAAGAGACCCAGTACTTC
TRBV2,TRBJ2-1,TRBD2,once,CASSEVAGVSNEQFF,TGTGCCAGCAGTGAAGTAGCGGGAGTTAGCAATGAGCAGTTCTTC